The 9 T cell receptor beta chains below come from one sample, sequenced in a study of blood T cell repertoires in COVID-19. Produced via immunoSEQ multiplex PCR; TCRdb's table is partial and in-frame only. The data contain 130,000 to 150,000 clones, roughly 84% of them singletons. Specimen: PBMCs or T cells enriched from blood (not recorded which). Receptors were obtained from a man in his forties with acute COVID-19.

The sample holds one count of this clone. The chain couples TRBV29-1 to TRBJ2-5; possibly TRBD1 for D (7 bases). This CDR3 has 14 residues. V lost 4 bases and J 4 bases, leaving 16 bases between the germline ends. The V gene's germline CDR1 is SQVTM and CDR2 ANQGSEA. As DNA, the CDR3 is TGCAGCGTTGCAGGGGGGAAGGGAGTAGAGACCCAGTACTTC. It translates to CSVAGGKGVETQYF.

This rearrangement joins TRBV5-8 to TRBJ1-6; maybe TRBD1 (6 bases). Deletions cut 5 bases from V and 4 bases from J, with 13 bases between. The CDR3 contains 15 residues. Per the germline V gene, CDR1 is SGHTS and CDR2 is YDEGEE. The CDR3 sequence: CASRSRDTYNSPLHF. In DNA form, the CDR3 reads TGTGCCAGCAGGAGCCGGGACACTTATAATTCACCCCTCCACTTT.

Concerning this clone itself: Other DNA sequences in this specimen translate into the identical CDR3. The chain is built from TRBV9 and TRBJ2-7, with 9 bases matching TRBD2. This CDR3 region has 15 residues. CDR1 is SGDLS, CDR2 YYNGEE, per germline. Trimming cost V 0 bases and J 3 bases; bases outside gene matches: 4. The CDR3 loop is CASSVGASGIYEQYF. The CDR3 nucleotides are TGTGCCAGCAGCGTAGGGGCTAGCGGGATCTACGAGCAGTACTTC.

This chain connects TRBV7-9 to TRBJ1-4, with D uncertain. The germline V gene has CDR1 SEHNR and CDR2 FQNEAQ (reference sequence). There are 15 residues in the CDR3. The ends were cut back, 5 bases at V and 5 bases at J, with 15 bases in the middle. DNA for the CDR3: TGTGCCAGCAGCCGCCAGAGAAGAGGGAATGAAAAACTGTTTTTT. It is translated as CASSRQRRGNEKLFF.

The chain joins TRBV10-3 to TRBJ1-6; 7 bases match TRBD1. V lost 2 bases, J lost 7 bases, and 5 bases stayed unmatched. The V gene's germline CDR1 is ENHRY and CDR2 SYGVKD. CDR3 length equals 15 residues. CDR3 DNA: TGTGCCATCAGTGAGACAGGGGTCGGCAATTCACCCCTCCACTTT. It specifies CAISETGVGNSPLHF.

This chain's CDR3 is CASSIRTGEGNSPLHF. DNA for the CDR3: TGTGCCAGTAGTATCAGGACAGGGGAAGGTAATTCACCCCTCCACTTT. V usage is TRBV19 and J usage is TRBJ1-6; 9 nucleotides agree with TRBD1. The germline V gene has CDR1 LNHDA and CDR2 SQIVND (reference sequence). The ends lost 3 bases at V and 6 bases at J; junction bases unmatched: 6. CDR3 length: 16 amino acids.

This clone was observed once. The gene calls are TRBV19 and TRBJ2-1; 8 bases are shared with TRBD2. This CDR3 is 15 amino acids long. CDR1 LNHDA and CDR2 SQIVND come from the germline V gene (reference sequence). Trimming removed 1 base from V and 4 bases from J; junction bases left unmatched: 3. The CDR3 region is CASSIAGGGYNEQFF. The CDR3 DNA follows: TGTGCCAGTAGTATAGCCGGGGGGGGTTACAATGAGCAGTTCTTC.

This rearrangement joins TRBV13 to TRBJ2-6; 10 nucleotides agree with TRBD1. After removal of 6 bases from V and 4 bases from J, the junction contained 15 bases not matched to a gene. This CDR3 contains 19 residues. Germline V gives CDR1 PRHDT, CDR2 FYEKMQ (reference sequence). The CDR3 region has the DNA TGTGCCAGCAGTTACCTCCCGACAGGGGGCCGGAGGGGGGCCAACGTCCTGACTTTC. This sequence encodes CASSYLPTGGRRGANVLTF.

CDR3 loop: CAISDRGTNTGELFF. In DNA, the CDR3 is TGTGCCATCAGTGACAGGGGTACGAACACCGGGGAGCTGTTTTTT. The chain uses TRBV10-3 and TRBJ2-2; tentatively, D is TRBD1 (6 bases). The CDR3 is made up of 15 amino acids. V lost 3 bases to trimming and J lost 0 bases, with 8 bases between them. CDR1 ENHRY and CDR2 SYGVKD come from the germline V gene.